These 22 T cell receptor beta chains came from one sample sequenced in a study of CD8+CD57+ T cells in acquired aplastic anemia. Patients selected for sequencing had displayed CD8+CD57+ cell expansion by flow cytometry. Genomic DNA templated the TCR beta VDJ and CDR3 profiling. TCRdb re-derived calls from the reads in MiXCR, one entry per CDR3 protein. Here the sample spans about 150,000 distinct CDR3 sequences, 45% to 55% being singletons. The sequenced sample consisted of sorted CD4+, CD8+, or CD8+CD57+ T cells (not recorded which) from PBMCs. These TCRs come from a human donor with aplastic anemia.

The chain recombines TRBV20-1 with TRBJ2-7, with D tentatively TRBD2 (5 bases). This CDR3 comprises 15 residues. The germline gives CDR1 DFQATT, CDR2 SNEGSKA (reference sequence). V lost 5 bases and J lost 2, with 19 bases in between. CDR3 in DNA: TGCAGTGCTCCTAAAACAGAGCGGCAAGCCTACGAGCAGTACTTC. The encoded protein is CSAPKTERQAYEQYF.

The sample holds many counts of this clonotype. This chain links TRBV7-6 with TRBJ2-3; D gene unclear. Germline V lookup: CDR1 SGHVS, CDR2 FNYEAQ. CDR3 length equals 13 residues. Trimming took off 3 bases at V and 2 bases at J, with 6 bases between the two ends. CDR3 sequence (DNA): TGTGCCAGCAGCTTGTATCCCACAGATACGCAGTATTTT. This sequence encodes CASSLYPTDTQYF. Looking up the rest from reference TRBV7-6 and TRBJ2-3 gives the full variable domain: GAGVSQSPRYKVTKRGQDVALRCDPISGHVSLYWYRQALGQGPEFLTYFNYEAQQDKSGLPNDRFSAERPEGSISTLTIQRTEQRDSAMYRCASSLYPTDTQYFGPGTRLTVL.

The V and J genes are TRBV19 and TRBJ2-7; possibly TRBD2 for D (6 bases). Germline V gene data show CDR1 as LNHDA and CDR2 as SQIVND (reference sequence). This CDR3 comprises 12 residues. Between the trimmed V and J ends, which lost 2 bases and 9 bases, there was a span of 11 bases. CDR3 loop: CASSITPGRQYF. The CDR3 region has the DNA TGTGCCAGTAGTATAACCCCCGGGAGGCAGTACTTC.

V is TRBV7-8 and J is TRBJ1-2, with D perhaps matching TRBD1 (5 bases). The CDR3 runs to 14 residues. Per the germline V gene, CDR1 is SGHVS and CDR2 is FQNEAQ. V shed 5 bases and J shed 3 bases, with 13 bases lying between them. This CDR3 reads CASSPTRGYYGYTF. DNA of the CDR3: TGTGCCAGCAGCCCAACCCGGGGGTACTATGGCTACACCTTC.

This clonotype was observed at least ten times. As DNA, the CDR3 is TGTGCCAGTAGTGCGGCTAGCGGGATGGCCTACGAGCAGTACTTC. Residues: CASSAASGMAYEQYF. The chain has TRBV19 and TRBJ2-7, with 9 bases fitting TRBD2. V shed 5 bases and J 2 bases; nucleotides not matched to a gene: 7. CDR1 is LNHDA and CDR2 is SQIVND in the germline V gene (reference sequence). The CDR3 loop spans 15 amino acids.

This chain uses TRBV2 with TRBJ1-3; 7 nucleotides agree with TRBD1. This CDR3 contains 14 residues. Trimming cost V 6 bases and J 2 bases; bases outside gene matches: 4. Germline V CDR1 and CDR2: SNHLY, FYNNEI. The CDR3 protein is CASRGTATGNTIYF. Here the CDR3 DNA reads TGTGCCAGCAGAGGGACAGCTACTGGAAACACCATATATTTT.

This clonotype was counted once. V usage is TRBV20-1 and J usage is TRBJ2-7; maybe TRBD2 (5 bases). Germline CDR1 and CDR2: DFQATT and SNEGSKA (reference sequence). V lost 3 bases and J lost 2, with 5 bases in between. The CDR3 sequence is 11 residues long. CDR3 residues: CSASGAYEQYF. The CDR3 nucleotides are TGCAGTGCTAGCGGGGCCTACGAGCAGTACTTC.

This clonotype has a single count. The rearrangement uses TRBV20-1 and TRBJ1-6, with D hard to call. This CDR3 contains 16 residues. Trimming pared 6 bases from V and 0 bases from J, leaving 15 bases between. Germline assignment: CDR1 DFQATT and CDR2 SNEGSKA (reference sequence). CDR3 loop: CSARIRLGSYNSPLHF. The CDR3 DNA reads TGCAGTGCCCGGATCCGCCTTGGCTCCTATAATTCACCCCTCCACTTT.

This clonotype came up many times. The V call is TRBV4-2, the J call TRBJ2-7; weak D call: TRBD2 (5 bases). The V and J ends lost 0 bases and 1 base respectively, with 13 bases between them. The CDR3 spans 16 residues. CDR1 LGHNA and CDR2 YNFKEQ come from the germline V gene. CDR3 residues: CASSQDLLASSYEQYF. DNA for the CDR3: TGTGCCAGCAGCCAAGATCTCCTAGCTTCTTCCTACGAGCAGTACTTC.

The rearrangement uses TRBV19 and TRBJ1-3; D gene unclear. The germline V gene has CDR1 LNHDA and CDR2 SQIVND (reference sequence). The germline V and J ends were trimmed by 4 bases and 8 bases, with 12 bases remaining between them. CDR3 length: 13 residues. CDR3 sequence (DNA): TGTGCCAGTAGTAAGGACCAAGAGGACACCATATATTTT. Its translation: CASSKDQEDTIYF.

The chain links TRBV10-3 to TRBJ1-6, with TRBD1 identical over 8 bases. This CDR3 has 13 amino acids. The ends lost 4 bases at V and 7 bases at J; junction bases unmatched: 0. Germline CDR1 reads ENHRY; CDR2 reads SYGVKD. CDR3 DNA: TGTGCCATCAGTGGGACAGGGAATTCACCCCTCCACTTT. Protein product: CAISGTGNSPLHF.

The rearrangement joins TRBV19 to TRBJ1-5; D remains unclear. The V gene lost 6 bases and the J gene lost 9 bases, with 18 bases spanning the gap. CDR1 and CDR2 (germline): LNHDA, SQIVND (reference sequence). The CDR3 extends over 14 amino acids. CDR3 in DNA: TGTGCCAGTAGCCCCGCCTGGGAGGAACGGCCCCAGCATTTT. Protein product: CASSPAWEERPQHF.

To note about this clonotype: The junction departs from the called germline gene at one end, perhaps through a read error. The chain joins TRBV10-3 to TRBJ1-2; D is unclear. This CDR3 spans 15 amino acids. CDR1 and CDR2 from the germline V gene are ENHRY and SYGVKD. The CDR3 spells CASSFAERESYGYTF. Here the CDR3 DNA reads TGTGCCAGCAGTTTTGCCGAGAGGGAAAGCTATGGCTACACCTTC.

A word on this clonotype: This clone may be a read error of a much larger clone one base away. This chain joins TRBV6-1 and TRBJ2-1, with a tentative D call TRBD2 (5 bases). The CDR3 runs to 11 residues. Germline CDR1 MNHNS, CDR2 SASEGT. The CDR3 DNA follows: TGTGCCAGTACGGGATCGAGTGAGCAGCTCTTC. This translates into CASTGSSEQLF.

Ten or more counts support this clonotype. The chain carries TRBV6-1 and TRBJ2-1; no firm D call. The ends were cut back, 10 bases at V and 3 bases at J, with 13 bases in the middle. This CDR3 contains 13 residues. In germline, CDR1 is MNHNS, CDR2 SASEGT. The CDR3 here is CATRQESYNEQFF. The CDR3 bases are TGTGCCACCCGGCAGGAGAGCTACAATGAGCAGTTCTTC.

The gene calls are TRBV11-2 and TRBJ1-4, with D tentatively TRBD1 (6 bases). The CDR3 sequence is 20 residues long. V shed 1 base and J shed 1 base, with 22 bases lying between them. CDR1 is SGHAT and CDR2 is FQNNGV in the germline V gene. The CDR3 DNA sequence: TGTGCCAGCAGCTTAGGACGGCCAGGGGCCTTTAGGGAAACTAATGAAAAACTGTTTTTT. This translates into CASSLGRPGAFRETNEKLFF.

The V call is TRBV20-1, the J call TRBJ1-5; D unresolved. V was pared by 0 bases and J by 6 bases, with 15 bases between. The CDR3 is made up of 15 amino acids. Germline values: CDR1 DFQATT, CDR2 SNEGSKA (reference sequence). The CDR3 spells CSARDLRASSQPQHF. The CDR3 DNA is TGCAGTGCTAGAGATTTGAGGGCTTCGAGTCAGCCCCAGCATTTT.

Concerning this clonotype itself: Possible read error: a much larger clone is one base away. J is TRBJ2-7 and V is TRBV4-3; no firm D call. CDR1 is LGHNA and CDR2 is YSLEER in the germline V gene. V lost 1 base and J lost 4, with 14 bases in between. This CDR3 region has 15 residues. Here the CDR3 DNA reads TGCGCCAGCAGCCAAGCTTCCAGACCGGAATACGAGCAGTACTTC. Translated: CASSQASRPEYEQYF.

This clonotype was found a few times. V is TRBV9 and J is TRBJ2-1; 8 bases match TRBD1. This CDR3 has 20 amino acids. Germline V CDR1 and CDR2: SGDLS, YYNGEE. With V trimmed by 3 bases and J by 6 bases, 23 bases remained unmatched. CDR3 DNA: TGTGCCAGCAGCGGAGACCGGGACAGGTTGGAGGTAAGCCGAAGCAATGAGCAGTTCTTC. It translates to CASSGDRDRLEVSRSNEQFF. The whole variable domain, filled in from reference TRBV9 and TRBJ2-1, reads DSGVTQTPKHLITATGQRVTLRCSPRSGDLSVYWYQQSLDQGLQFLIQYYNGEERAKGNILERFSAQQFPDLHSELNLSSLELGDSALYFCASSGDRDRLEVSRSNEQFFGPGTRLTVL.

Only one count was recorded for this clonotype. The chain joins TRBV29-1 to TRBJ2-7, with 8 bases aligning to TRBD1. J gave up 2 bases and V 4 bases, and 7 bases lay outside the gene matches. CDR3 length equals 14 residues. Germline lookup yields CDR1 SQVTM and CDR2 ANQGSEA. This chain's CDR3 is CSVVGQGAPYEQYF. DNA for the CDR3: TGCAGCGTTGTAGGACAGGGCGCCCCCTACGAGCAGTACTTC.

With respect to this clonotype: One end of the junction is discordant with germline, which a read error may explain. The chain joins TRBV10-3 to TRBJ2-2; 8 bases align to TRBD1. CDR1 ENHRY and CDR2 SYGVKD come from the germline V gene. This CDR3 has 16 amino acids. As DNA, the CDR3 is TGTGCCATCAGTGAGGGCAGGGGGCTGAACACCGGGGAGCTGTCTTTT. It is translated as CAISEGRGLNTGELSF.

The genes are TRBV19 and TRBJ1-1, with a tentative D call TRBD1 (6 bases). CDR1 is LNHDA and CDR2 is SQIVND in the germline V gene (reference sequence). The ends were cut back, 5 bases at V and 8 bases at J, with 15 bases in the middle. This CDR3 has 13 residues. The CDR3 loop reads CASSSTGFLEAFF. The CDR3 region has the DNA TGTGCCAGTAGTTCGACAGGTTTCTTAGAAGCTTTCTTT.